One and the same sample provided the 29 T cell receptor beta chains below, sequenced in a study of radiation and T cells in renal cell carcinoma. Regarding time point: blood 4 weeks post-SBRT, at nephrectomy. The treatment denotes: 15 Gy SBRT to primary tumor, nephrectomy 4 weeks later. The assay was immunoSEQ multiplex PCR, and TCRdb's table has in-frame clones only and misses some. The sample lists tens of thousands of clones; 81% were seen once. The source material was blood, sampled from a patient whose treatment included radiotherapy and nephrectomy. These receptors were taken from a man aged 55 to 69 with renal cell carcinoma.

Details on this clone: One end of the junction fails to match germline, which may point to a read error. The chain combines TRBV7-3 with TRBJ2-5, with D possibly TRBD2 on 5 matching bases. Per germline, CDR1 SGHTA and CDR2 FQGTGA. The CDR3 loop spans 13 amino acids. CDR3 protein: CTSSEDRGETQYF. CDR3 sequence (DNA): TGTACCAGCAGCGAGGACCGAGGGGAGACCCAGTACTTC.

The rearrangement joins TRBV6-5 to TRBJ1-6; 7 bases are shared with TRBD1. Germline CDR1 MNHEY, CDR2 SVGAGI. Trimming cost V 7 bases and J 8 bases; bases outside gene matches: 5. This CDR3 comprises 13 residues. For the CDR3, the DNA is TGTGCCAGCACCCGACAGGGAGATTCACCCCTCCACTTT. Its protein product is CASTRQGDSPLHF.

This clone was observed a few times. The genes are TRBV11-2 and TRBJ1-6; no clear D gene. Trimming removed 1 base at V and 10 bases at J, with 14 bases between. CDR1 and CDR2 from the germline V gene are SGHAT and FQNNGV. The CDR3 has 15 amino acids. In nucleotides, the CDR3 is TGTGCCAGCAGCTTAGGGGTGACGACCGGGTCACCCCTCCACTTT. Translated: CASSLGVTTGSPLHF.

The chain recombines TRBV12-5 with TRBJ2-7, with TRBD2 matching over 8 bases. This CDR3 contains 14 residues. Germline V gene lookup returns CDR1 LGHNT and CDR2 FRNRAP. Losses at the gene ends were 8 bases for V and 4 bases for J; bases not matched to a gene: 10. The CDR3 protein is CASLERELSYEQYF. In DNA form, the CDR3 reads TGTGCTAGTCTAGAGCGGGAGCTTTCGTACGAGCAGTACTTC.

The chain recombines TRBV11-2 with TRBJ2-1; TRBD2 is a possible D gene (6 bases). V was trimmed by 4 bases and J by 9 bases, leaving 22 bases between them. From germline, CDR1 is SGHAT and CDR2 FQNNGV. This CDR3 region has 16 residues. CDR3 nucleotide sequence: TGTGCCAGCAGCTCCCGGGGTGTAGCGGCGGGTCCTGAGCAGTTCTTC. Protein: CASSSRGVAAGPEQFF.

This clone was found once. The chain combines TRBV7-2 with TRBJ2-7; the D gene is possibly TRBD1 (5 bases). This CDR3 is 15 amino acids long. Trimming shortened V by 1 base and J by 2 bases, and 12 bases separated the two germline ends. Germline values: CDR1 SGHTA, CDR2 FQGNSA. As DNA, the CDR3 is TGTGCCAGCAGCTTAGGTCGACCAGGGACCTACGAGCAGTACTTC. This gives the protein CASSLGRPGTYEQYF.

The rearrangement links TRBV9 to TRBJ2-3, with D hard to call. This CDR3 is built from 15 residues. The germline CDR1 and CDR2 sequences are SGDLS and YYNGEE. Trimming removed 0 bases at V and 3 bases at J, with 11 bases between. CDR3 loop: CASSVGPVRTDTQYF. The CDR3 DNA sequence: TGTGCCAGCAGCGTAGGTCCGGTGAGGACAGATACGCAGTATTTT.

The J gene is TRBJ1-4, the V gene TRBV5-1; D unresolved. The length of the CDR3 is 13 residues. Germline CDR1 and CDR2: SGHRS and YFSETQ. V lost 5 bases and J 8 bases, leaving 13 bases between the germline ends. CDR3 region: CASRMMGKEKLFF. The DNA of the CDR3 is TGCGCCAGCAGGATGATGGGGAAGGAAAAACTGTTTTTT.

The rearrangement uses TRBV18 and TRBJ2-2, with D perhaps assigned TRBD1 or TRBD2 (5 bases each). This CDR3 spans 16 amino acids. V lost 2 bases, J lost 3 bases, and 13 bases lay in between. Germline V gene sequence: CDR1 KGHSH, CDR2 LQKENI. The CDR3 loop reads CASSPSGQFHTGELFF. CDR3 nucleotides: TGTGCCAGCTCACCATCGGGGCAGTTCCACACCGGGGAGCTGTTTTTT.

V is TRBV4-1 and J is TRBJ2-5; TRBD2 is a possible D gene (5 bases). Germline assignment: CDR1 MGHRA and CDR2 YSYEKL. This CDR3 is 14 amino acids long. The germline V and J ends were trimmed by 4 bases and 2 bases, with 11 bases remaining between them. The CDR3 region is CASSPLLVQETQYF. CDR3 DNA sequence: TGCGCCAGCAGCCCGTTACTAGTTCAAGAGACCCAGTACTTC.

The chain combines TRBV6-1 with TRBJ2-5, with D perhaps TRBD2 (5 bases). Germline V gene data show CDR1 as MNHNS and CDR2 as SASEGT. The CDR3 length is 13 residues. Between the trimmed V and J ends, which lost 8 bases and 5 bases, there was a span of 15 bases. The DNA for the CDR3 is TGTGCCAGCGCGGACTTGTTTCGCGAGACCCAGTACTTC. It encodes CASADLFRETQYF.

This chain links TRBV6-5 with TRBJ2-3, with D maybe TRBD2 (6 bases). Germline V CDR1 and CDR2: MNHEY, SVGAGI. The CDR3 is 15 residues long. V lost 5 bases and J lost 0, with 12 bases in between. CDR3 in amino acids: CASSSDGTSTDTQYF. As DNA, the CDR3 is TGTGCCAGCAGTAGCGACGGGACTAGCACAGATACGCAGTATTTT.

The chain recombines TRBV7-9 with TRBJ2-7; 7 nucleotides line up with TRBD2. CDR1 is SEHNR, CDR2 FQNEAQ, per germline (reference sequence). The CDR3 totals 14 residues. Trimming at V came to 3 bases and at J to 0 bases, leaving 2 bases not matched to a gene. The CDR3 DNA sequence: TGTGCCAGCAGCTTGGGAGGGAACTCCTACGAGCAGTACTTC. It codes for CASSLGGNSYEQYF.

V and J are TRBV6-5 and TRBJ1-1; no firm D call. CDR1 MNHEY and CDR2 SVGAGI come from the germline V gene. CDR3 length: 15 amino acids. Between the trimmed V and J ends, which lost 5 bases and 0 bases, there was a span of 13 bases. For the CDR3, the DNA is TGTGCCAGCAGTCCCTATAGTGGGCTGAACACTGAAGCTTTCTTT. Translating gives CASSPYSGLNTEAFF.

V is TRBV4-3 and J is TRBJ1-5; D gene uncertain. The V end lost 4 bases, the J end lost 5 bases, and 18 bases lay between the germline ends. This CDR3 is 16 amino acids long. Germline-derived CDR1 and CDR2 are LGHNA and YSLEER. CDR3 in amino acids: CASSLRVQVPHQPQHF. The CDR3 nucleotides read TGCGCCAGCAGCCTCCGGGTCCAGGTCCCCCATCAGCCCCAGCATTTT.

V is TRBV7-2 and J is TRBJ2-7; 7 nucleotides match TRBD2. In germline, CDR1 is SGHTA, CDR2 FQGNSA. The CDR3 is 14 residues long. V gave up 4 bases and J gave up 6 bases; unmatched junction bases: 9. CDR3 in amino acids: CASSSRTSFGEQYF. Here the CDR3 DNA reads TGTGCCAGCAGCTCCCGGACTAGTTTCGGCGAGCAGTACTTC.

The chain links TRBV2 to TRBJ1-1; 7 bases align to TRBD1. The CDR3 is 12 amino acids. Losses at the gene ends were 6 bases for V and 9 bases for J; bases not matched to a gene: 7. Germline-derived CDR1 and CDR2 are SNHLY and FYNNEI. The CDR3 DNA is TGTGCCAGCAGGGAGGACAGGCCAAAAGCTTTCTTT. This gives the protein CASREDRPKAFF.

The chain joins TRBV5-1 to TRBJ2-5; 9 bases line up with TRBD2. V was clipped by 3 bases and J by 0 bases; unmatched bases: 6. This CDR3 is built from 16 residues. The germline V gene encodes CDR1 SGHRS and CDR2 YFSETQ. CDR3 DNA sequence: TGCGCCAGCAGCTCCGACGGACTAGCGTACCAAGAGACCCAGTACTTC. The encoded protein is CASSSDGLAYQETQYF.

The chain joins TRBV12-5 to TRBJ2-5, with D tentatively TRBD2 (5 bases). Germline V gene sequence: CDR1 LGHNT, CDR2 FRNRAP. Trimming took off 5 bases at V and 4 bases at J, with 14 bases between the two ends. This CDR3 is 14 amino acids long. CDR3 protein: CASGPGIEGETQYF. The CDR3 nucleotides read TGTGCTAGTGGTCCGGGTATAGAGGGAGAGACCCAGTACTTC.

The chain couples TRBV10-3 to TRBJ1-1; 12 bases agree with TRBD1. Germline V gene sequence: CDR1 ENHRY, CDR2 SYGVKD. The trim removed 4 bases at V and 8 bases at J, leaving 5 bases unmatched. This CDR3 has 14 amino acids. The DNA of the CDR3 is TGTGCCATCAGTGGGGGACAGGGGGCGACAGAAGCTTTCTTT. It encodes CAISGGQGATEAFF.

This rearrangement joins TRBV11-3 to TRBJ2-1; D tentatively reads TRBD1 or TRBD2 (5 bases each). The V gene lost 0 bases and the J gene lost 13 bases, with 10 bases spanning the gap. CDR3 length: 12 residues. In germline, CDR1 is SGHNT, CDR2 YENEEA. CDR3 in DNA: TGTGCCAGCAGCTTAGATTTGGGACCACAGTTCTTC. Translated, it gives CASSLDLGPQFF.

The chain uses TRBV5-1 and TRBJ1-2, with TRBD1 matching over 8 bases. The CDR3 contains 16 residues. Trimming at V came to 5 bases and at J to 8 bases, leaving 17 bases not matched to a gene. Germline-derived CDR1 and CDR2 are SGHRS and YFSETQ. This CDR3 reads CASSRLTTGVGAGYTF. The CDR3 coding sequence is TGCGCCAGCAGTCGACTAACGACAGGGGTGGGTGCCGGCTACACCTTC.

V gene TRBV6-1 combines with J gene TRBJ2-7; no clear D. CDR1 is MNHNS, CDR2 SASEGT, per germline. The CDR3 is made up of 11 amino acids. V was trimmed by 8 bases and J by 6 bases, leaving 11 bases between them. The CDR3 loop reads CASRSISEQYF. CDR3 nucleotides: TGTGCCAGCCGGTCCATCTCCGAGCAGTACTTC.

The rearrangement links TRBV9 to TRBJ2-3, with no clear D. V lost 0 bases, J lost 2 bases, and 10 bases lay in between. Germline CDR1 is SGDLS and CDR2 is YYNGEE. This CDR3 is 15 amino acids long. The CDR3 DNA reads as TGTGCCAGCAGCGTAGTCGACGGCTCCACAGATACGCAGTATTTT. This gives the protein CASSVVDGSTDTQYF.

V is TRBV6-6 and J is TRBJ1-5; possibly TRBD1 for D (6 bases). V lost 11 bases, J lost 3 bases, and 20 bases lay in between. CDR1 and CDR2 (germline): MNHNY, SVGAGI (reference sequence). The CDR3 contains 15 residues. The CDR3 spells CAGMDGGRNNQPQHF. The CDR3 coding sequence is TGTGCCGGCATGGACGGGGGGCGGAACAATCAGCCCCAGCATTTT.

V gene TRBV30 combines with J gene TRBJ2-2, with 9 bases aligning to TRBD1. Germline V lookup: CDR1 GTSNPN, CDR2 SVGIG (reference sequence). The CDR3 spans 14 residues. J was trimmed by 5 bases and V by 5 bases; bases with no gene match: 6. CDR3 nucleotide sequence: TGTGCCTGGGGCGGGACAGGGAAAACCGGGGAGCTGTTTTTT. This codes for CAWGGTGKTGELFF.

This clone has only one observation. The chain employs TRBV11-2 and TRBJ1-4; the D is unclear. Germline V gene lookup returns CDR1 SGHAT and CDR2 FQNNGV. The CDR3 runs 16 residues. V was pared by 5 bases and J by 0 bases, with 13 bases between. DNA of the CDR3: TGTGCCAGCAGCCTATACTACAGTGCAACTAATGAAAAACTGTTTTTT. Translated, it gives CASSLYYSATNEKLFF.

The V and J genes are TRBV29-1 and TRBJ2-1, with 7 positions matching TRBD2. This CDR3 is 11 amino acids long. Germline V CDR1 and CDR2: SQVTM, ANQGSEA. The CDR3 nucleotides read TGCAGTAAGCGGGATAACAATGAGCAGTTCTTC. It encodes CSKRDNNEQFF.

The V and J genes are TRBV7-3 and TRBJ2-5; maybe TRBD2 (5 bases). The V gene's germline CDR1 is SGHTA and CDR2 FQGTGA. The germline V and J ends were trimmed by 4 bases and 6 bases, with 12 bases remaining between them. CDR3 length: 13 residues. The CDR3 DNA reads TGTGCCAGCAGCTCTCCGGGGTCTAAGACCCAGTACTTC. It encodes CASSSPGSKTQYF.